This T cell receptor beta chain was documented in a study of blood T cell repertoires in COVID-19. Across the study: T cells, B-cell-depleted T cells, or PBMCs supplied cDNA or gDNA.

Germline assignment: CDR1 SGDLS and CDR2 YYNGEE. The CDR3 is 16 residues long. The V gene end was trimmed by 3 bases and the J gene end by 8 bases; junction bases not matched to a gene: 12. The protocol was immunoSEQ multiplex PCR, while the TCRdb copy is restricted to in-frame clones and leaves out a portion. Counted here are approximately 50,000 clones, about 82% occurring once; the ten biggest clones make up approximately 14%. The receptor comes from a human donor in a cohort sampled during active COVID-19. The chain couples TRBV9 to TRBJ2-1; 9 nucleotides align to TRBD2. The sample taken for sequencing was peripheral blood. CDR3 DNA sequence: TGTGCCAGCAGCGATGGGGGGTCTAGCGGGGTGTATGAGCAGTTCTTC. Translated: CASSDGGSSGVYEQFF.